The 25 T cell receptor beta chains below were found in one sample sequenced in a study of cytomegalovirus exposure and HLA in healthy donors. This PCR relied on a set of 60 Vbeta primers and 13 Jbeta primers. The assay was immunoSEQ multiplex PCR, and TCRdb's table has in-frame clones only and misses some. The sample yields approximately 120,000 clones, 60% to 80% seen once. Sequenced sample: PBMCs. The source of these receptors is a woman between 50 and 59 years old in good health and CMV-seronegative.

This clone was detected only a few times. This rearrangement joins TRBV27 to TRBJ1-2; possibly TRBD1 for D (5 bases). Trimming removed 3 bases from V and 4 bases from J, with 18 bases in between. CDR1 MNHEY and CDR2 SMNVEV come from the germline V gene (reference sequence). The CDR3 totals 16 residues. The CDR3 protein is CASSFLSSGNSYGYTF. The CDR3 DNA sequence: TGTGCCAGCAGTTTTTTGTCATCAGGGAACAGCTATGGCTACACCTTC.

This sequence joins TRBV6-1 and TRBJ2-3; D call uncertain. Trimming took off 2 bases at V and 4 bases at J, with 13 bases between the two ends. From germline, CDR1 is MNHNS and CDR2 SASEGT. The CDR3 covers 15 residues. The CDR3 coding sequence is TGTGCCAGCAGTGAAAGCCCCACCCGCGCAGATACGCAGTATTTT. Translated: CASSESPTRADTQYF.

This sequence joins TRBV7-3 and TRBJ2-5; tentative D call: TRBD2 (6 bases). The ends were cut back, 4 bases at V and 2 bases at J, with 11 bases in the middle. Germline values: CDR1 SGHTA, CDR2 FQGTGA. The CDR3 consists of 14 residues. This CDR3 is CASSSQTSQETQYF. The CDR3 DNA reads TGTGCCAGCAGCTCACAGACTAGTCAAGAGACCCAGTACTTC.

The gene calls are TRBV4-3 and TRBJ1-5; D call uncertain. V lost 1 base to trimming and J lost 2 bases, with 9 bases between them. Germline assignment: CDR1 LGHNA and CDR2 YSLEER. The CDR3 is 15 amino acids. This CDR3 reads CASSQVLQGNQPQHF. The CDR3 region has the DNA TGCGCCAGCAGCCAAGTGTTGCAGGGCAATCAGCCCCAGCATTTT.

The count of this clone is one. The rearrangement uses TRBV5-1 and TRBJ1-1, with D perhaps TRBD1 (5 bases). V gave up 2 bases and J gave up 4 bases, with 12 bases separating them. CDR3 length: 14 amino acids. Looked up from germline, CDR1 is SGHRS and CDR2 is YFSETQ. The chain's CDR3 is CASSLGQGSTEAFF. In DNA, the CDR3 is TGCGCCAGCAGCTTAGGTCAGGGTAGCACTGAAGCTTTCTTT.

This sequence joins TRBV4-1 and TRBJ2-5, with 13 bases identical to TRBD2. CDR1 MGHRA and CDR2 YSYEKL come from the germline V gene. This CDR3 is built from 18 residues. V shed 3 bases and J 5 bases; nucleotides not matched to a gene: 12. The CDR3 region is CASSHPGLAGAVWETQYF. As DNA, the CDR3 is TGCGCCAGCAGCCACCCCGGACTAGCGGGAGCCGTTTGGGAGACCCAGTACTTC.

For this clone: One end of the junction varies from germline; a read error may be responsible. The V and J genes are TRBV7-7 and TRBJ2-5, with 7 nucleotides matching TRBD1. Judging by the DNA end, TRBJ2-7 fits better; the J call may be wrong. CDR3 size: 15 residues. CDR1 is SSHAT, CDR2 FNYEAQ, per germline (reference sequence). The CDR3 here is CASSLSPGQFYEQYF. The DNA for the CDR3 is TGTGCTAGCAGCTTATCCCCGGGACAGTTCTACGAGCAGTACTTC.

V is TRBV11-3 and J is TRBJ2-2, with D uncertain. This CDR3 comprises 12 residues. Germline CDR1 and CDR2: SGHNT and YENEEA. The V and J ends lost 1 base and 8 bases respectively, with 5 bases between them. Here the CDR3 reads CASSLGPGELFF. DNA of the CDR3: TGTGCCAGCAGCTTAGGGCCTGGGGAGCTGTTTTTT.

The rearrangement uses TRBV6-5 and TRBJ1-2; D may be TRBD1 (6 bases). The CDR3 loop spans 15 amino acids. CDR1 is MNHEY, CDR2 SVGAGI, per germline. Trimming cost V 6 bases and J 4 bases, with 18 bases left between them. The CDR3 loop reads CASRTYREGFYGYTF. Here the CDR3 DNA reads TGTGCCAGCAGGACCTACAGGGAAGGCTTCTATGGCTACACCTTC.

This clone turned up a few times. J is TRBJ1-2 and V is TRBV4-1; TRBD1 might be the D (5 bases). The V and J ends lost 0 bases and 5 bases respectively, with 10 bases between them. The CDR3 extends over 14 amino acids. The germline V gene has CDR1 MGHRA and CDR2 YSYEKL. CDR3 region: CASSQEGEAYGYTF. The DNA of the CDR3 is TGCGCCAGCAGCCAAGAGGGGGAGGCTTATGGCTACACCTTC.

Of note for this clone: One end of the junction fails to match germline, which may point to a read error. CDR3 in amino acids: CSSSLVHLAGVYEQYF. CDR3 DNA sequence: TGTTCCAGCAGCTTAGTGCACCTAGCGGGAGTTTACGAGCAGTACTTC. The rearrangement links TRBV7-9 to TRBJ2-7; 10 nucleotides align to TRBD2. The CDR3 consists of 16 residues. CDR1 and CDR2 from the germline V gene are SEHNR and FQNEAQ (reference sequence).

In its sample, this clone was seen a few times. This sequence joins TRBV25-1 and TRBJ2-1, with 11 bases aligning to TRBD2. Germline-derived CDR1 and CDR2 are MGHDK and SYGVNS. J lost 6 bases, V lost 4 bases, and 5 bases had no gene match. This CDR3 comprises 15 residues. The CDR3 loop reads CASSVLSGRGNEQFF. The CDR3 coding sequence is TGTGCCAGCAGTGTCCTTAGCGGGAGGGGCAATGAGCAGTTCTTC.

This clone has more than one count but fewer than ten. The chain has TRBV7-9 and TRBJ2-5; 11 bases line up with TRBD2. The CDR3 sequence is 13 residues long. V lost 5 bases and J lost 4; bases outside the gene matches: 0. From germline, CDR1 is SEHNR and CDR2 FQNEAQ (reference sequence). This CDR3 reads CASSGLAGETQYF. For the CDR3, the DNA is TGTGCCAGCAGCGGACTAGCGGGAGAGACCCAGTACTTC.

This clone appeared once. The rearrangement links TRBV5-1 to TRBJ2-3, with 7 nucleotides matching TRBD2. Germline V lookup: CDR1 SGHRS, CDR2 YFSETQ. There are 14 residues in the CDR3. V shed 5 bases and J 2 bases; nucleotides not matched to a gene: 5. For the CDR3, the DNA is TGCGCCAGCAGATCCCTAGCGGACACAGATACGCAGTATTTT. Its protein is CASRSLADTDTQYF.

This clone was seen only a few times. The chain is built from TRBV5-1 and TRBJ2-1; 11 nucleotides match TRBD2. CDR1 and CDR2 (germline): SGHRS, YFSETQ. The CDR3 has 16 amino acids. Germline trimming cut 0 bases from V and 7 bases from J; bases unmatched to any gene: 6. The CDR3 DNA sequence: TGCGCCAGCAGCTTGGTACTAGCGGGAGTTAGGAATGAGCAGTTCTTC. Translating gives CASSLVLAGVRNEQFF.

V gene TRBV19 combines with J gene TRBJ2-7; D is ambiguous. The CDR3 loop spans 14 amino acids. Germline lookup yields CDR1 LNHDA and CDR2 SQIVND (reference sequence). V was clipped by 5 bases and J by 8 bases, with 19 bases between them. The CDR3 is CASSETTQLRKQYF. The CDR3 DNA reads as TGTGCCAGTAGTGAAACTACCCAACTACGCAAGCAGTACTTC.

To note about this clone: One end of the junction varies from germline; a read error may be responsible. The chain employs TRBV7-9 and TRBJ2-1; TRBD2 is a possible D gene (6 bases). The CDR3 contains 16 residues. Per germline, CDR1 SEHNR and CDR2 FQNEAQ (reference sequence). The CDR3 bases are TGTTCCAGCAGCAGAGGAGGTGCTAGCGCCTACAATGAGCAGTTCTTC. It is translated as CSSSRGGASAYNEQFF. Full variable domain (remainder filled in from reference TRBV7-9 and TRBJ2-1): DTGVSQNPRHKITKRGQNVTFRCDPISEHNRLYWYRQTLGQGPEFLTYFQNEAQLEKSRLLSDRFSAERPKGSFSTLEIQRTEQGDSAMYLCSSSRGGASAYNEQFFGPGTRLTVL.

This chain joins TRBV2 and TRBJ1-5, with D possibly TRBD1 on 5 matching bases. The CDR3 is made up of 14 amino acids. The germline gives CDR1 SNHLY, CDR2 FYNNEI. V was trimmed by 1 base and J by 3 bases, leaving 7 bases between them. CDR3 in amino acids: CASSEGQHNQPQHF. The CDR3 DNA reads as TGTGCCAGCAGTGAAGGACAGCACAATCAGCCCCAGCATTTT.

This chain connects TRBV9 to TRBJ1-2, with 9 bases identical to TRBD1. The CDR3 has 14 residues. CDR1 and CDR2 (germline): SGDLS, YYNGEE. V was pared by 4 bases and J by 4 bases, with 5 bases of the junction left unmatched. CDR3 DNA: TGTGCCAGCAGCCTAACAGGGGGCGCCTATGGCTACACCTTC. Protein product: CASSLTGGAYGYTF.

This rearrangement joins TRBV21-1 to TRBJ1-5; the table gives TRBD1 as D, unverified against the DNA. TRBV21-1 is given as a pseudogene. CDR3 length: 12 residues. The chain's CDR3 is CASKTENQPQHF. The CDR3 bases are TGTGCCAGCAAGACAGAAAATCAGCCCCAGCATTTT.

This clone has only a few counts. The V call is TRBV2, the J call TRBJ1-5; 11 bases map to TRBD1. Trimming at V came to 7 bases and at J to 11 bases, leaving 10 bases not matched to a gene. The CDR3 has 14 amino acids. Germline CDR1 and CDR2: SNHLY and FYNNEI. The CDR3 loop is CASTGQGAVSAQHF. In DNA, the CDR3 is TGTGCCAGCACAGGACAGGGGGCCGTTTCAGCCCAGCATTTT.

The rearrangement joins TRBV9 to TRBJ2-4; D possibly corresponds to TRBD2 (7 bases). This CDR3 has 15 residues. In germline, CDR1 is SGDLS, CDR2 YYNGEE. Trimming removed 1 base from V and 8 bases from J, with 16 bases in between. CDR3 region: CASSVWGGRRDIQYF. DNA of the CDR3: TGTGCCAGCAGCGTATGGGGGGGCAGGAGGGACATTCAGTACTTC.

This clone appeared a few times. The CDR3 is CASNGGMNTEAFF. The DNA of the CDR3 is TGTGCCAGCAATGGGGGGATGAACACTGAAGCTTTCTTT. The chain carries TRBV25-1 and TRBJ1-1, with a possible D match to TRBD1 (5 bases). The germline V and J ends were trimmed by 7 bases and 0 bases, with 9 bases remaining between them. The CDR3 has 13 amino acids. CDR1 MGHDK and CDR2 SYGVNS come from the germline V gene.

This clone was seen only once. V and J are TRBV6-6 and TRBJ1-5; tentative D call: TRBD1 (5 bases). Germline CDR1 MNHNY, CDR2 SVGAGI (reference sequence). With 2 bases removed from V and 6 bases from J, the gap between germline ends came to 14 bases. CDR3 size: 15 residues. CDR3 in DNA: TGTGCCAGCAGTTACAGGCGGGGGGACGGTCAGCCCCAGCATTTT. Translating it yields CASSYRRGDGQPQHF.

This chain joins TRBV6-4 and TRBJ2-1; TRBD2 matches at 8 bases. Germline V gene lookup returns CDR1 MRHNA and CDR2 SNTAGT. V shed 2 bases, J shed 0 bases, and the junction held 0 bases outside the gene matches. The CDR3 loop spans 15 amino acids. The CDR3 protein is CASSDAGGSYNEQFF. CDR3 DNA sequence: TGTGCCAGCAGTGACGCGGGGGGCTCCTACAATGAGCAGTTCTTC.